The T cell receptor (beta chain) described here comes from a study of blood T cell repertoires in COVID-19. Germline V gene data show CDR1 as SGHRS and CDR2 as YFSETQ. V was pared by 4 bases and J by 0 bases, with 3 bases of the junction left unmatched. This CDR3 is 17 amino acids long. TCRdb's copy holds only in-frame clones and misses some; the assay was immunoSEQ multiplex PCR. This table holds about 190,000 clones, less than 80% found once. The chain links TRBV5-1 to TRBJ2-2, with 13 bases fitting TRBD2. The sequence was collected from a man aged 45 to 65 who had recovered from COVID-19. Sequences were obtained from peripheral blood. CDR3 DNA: TGCGCCAGCAGCACGGGACTAGCGGGGTCGAACACCGGGGAGCTGTTTTTT. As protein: CASSTGLAGSNTGELFF.